This TCR beta chain comes out of a study of human T cells and chemical hapten exposure. Turning to the study itself: Per-sample TCR yields varied mainly from small pooled library volume differences.

The starting material, unfractionated whole blood, was used for total RNA extraction. This clonotype turned up a few times. Its antigen is not identified. The V and J ends lost 7 bases and 6 bases, in that order; junction bases with no gene match: 3. This CDR3 has 11 residues. Individual cDNA molecules (in the library) carried attached unique molecular identifiers. The authors' processing: The number of TCRs in each sample had a median of 95,638 and spanned about 23,224 to 690,600. One entry per CDR3 protein, called by TCRdb with MiXCR from the reads. The V and J calls here are based on TCRdb, not the publication. The sample has 95,000 to 150,000 distinct CDR3 sequences, 8% to 9.5% seen once. General study results and limits: DPC sensitization did not alter TCRs above 1 in 1000 frequency.

J is TRBJ2-7 and V is TRBV12-3 or TRBV12-4, with 7 bases lining up with TRBD2. The receptor comes from a human donor in good health. Some clones in this sample may be carry-over from other donors' samples. Material for sequencing was whole blood. The CDR3 DNA sequence: TGTGCCAGCATGGGGGGGGGCGAGCAGTACTTC. Amino acid sequence: CASMGGGEQYF.